This is a list of T cell receptor beta chains from one sample in a study of radiotherapy plus CTLA-4 blockade in lung cancer. TCRdb's copy holds only in-frame clones and misses some; the assay was immunoSEQ multiplex PCR. The sample contains 45,000 to 60,000 clones, about 85% of which appear only once. The starting material was peripheral blood, obtained from a patient treated with radiotherapy plus ipilimumab. Receptors were obtained from a human donor with non-small cell lung cancer who had a complete response to radiotherapy plus ipilimumab. Each CDR3 is given with its conserved first and last residue. The order of the fields is V gene, J gene, clone size, D gene, CDR3 DNA, CDR3 protein. A D gene is named only where the DNA matches it firmly. Clone size is shown for a subset of rows, as once, few, many or a class of expanded clone.

V: TRBV18; J: TRBJ1-1; size: NA; D: TRBD1; DNA: TGTGCCAGCTCACCACAAGGGGGCCTGAACACTGAAGCTTTCTTT; CDR3: CASSPQGGLNTEAFF
V: TRBV4-1; J: TRBJ1-5; size: NA; D: NA; DNA: TGCGCCAGCAGCCAAGTTGGAGGGGCGAGGGGCAATCAGCCCCAGCATTTT; CDR3: CASSQVGGARGNQPQHF
V: TRBV6-1; J: TRBJ2-5; size: NA; D: TRBD2; DNA: TGTGCCAGCAGCCCAGGGACTAGTAAAGAGACCCAGTACTTC; CDR3: CASSPGTSKETQYF
V: TRBV7-2; J: TRBJ2-3; size: NA; D: TRBD1; DNA: TGTGCCAGCAGCTTAGGTGTGACAGGGACCGATACGCAGTATTTT; CDR3: CASSLGVTGTDTQYF
V: TRBV29-1; J: TRBJ2-5; size: NA; D: TRBD2; DNA: TGCAGCGTTGAAGGGGGGGGACAAGAGACCCAGTACTTC; CDR3: CSVEGGGQETQYF
V: TRBV4-1; J: TRBJ1-1; size: NA; D: TRBD1; DNA: TGCGCCAGCAGGACAGGGCGTTTCGCTGAAGCTTTCTTT; CDR3: CASRTGRFAEAFF
V: TRBV9; J: TRBJ1-3; size: NA; D: NA; DNA: TGTGCCAGCAGCCCGCAACAGGGCGGTATGGCTGGAAACACCATATATTTT; CDR3: CASSPQQGGMAGNTIYF
V: TRBV6-5; J: TRBJ1-1; size: NA; D: NA; DNA: TGTGCCAGCAGTTACTCGGGGGGGAACACTGAAGCTTTCTTT; CDR3: CASSYSGGNTEAFF
V: TRBV7-2; J: TRBJ2-1; size: NA; D: TRBD2; DNA: TGTGCCAGCAGCCCGGAGGGGCGGGAGGGCCTTAATGAGCAGTTCTTC; CDR3: CASSPEGREGLNEQFF
V: TRBV2; J: TRBJ2-3; size: once; D: NA; DNA: TGTGCCAGCAGCTCTAGCCGAAGCACAGATACGCAGTATTTT; CDR3: CASSSSRSTDTQYF
V: TRBV9; J: TRBJ1-1; size: NA; D: NA; DNA: TGTGCCAGCAGCGTAGGACTACACCAGCCGGAAGCTTTCTTT; CDR3: CASSVGLHQPEAFF
V: TRBV7-9; J: TRBJ1-1; size: NA; D: NA; DNA: TGTGCCAGCAGCCCGGGGGGCAGGGCGGGCACTGAAGCTTTCTTT; CDR3: CASSPGGRAGTEAFF
V: TRBV19; J: TRBJ1-2; size: NA; D: TRBD1; DNA: TGTGCCAGTAGGCTACAGGGGGCAGGCTATGGTTACACCTTC; CDR3: CASRLQGAGYGYTF
V: TRBV27; J: TRBJ2-4; size: NA; D: NA; DNA: TGTGCCAGCGGTGCAGGGTCGAGGAACATTCAGTACTTC; CDR3: CASGAGSRNIQYF
V: TRBV7-8; J: TRBJ2-5; size: NA; D: NA; DNA: TGTGCCAGCAGCGTCCAGAAGGGGGTCGCGACCCAGTACTTC; CDR3: CASSVQKGVATQYF
V: TRBV27; J: TRBJ1-2; size: once; D: NA; DNA: TGTGCCAGCAGTTTTCAAAGGGAGGGTGACTACACCTTC; CDR3: CASSFQREGDYTF
V: TRBV7-2; J: TRBJ2-1; size: NA; D: TRBD1; DNA: TGTGCCAGCAGCCAACAGGGGGTTGGCTACAATGAGCAGTTCTTC; CDR3: CASSQQGVGYNEQFF
V: TRBV19; J: TRBJ1-1; size: NA; D: TRBD1; DNA: TGTGCCAGTAGCCTGGGACAGGGGGTGATGAACACTGAAGCTTTCTTT; CDR3: CASSLGQGVMNTEAFF
V: TRBV5-1; J: TRBJ2-5; size: NA; D: NA; DNA: TGCGCCAGCAGCTTGACAGCCCAAGAGACCCAGTACTTC; CDR3: CASSLTAQETQYF
V: TRBV30; J: TRBJ1-1; size: NA; D: NA; DNA: TGTGCCTGGACCCCCGGGAGTATGAACACTGAAGCTTTCTTT; CDR3: CAWTPGSMNTEAFF
V: TRBV14; J: TRBJ1-6; size: NA; D: NA; DNA: TGTGCCAGCAGCCAAGGGGAGGGGACGGTTTTTCCCCTCCACTTT; CDR3: CASSQGEGTVFPLHF
V: TRBV7-9; J: TRBJ2-7; size: NA; D: NA; DNA: TGTGCCAGCAACCTTTTCACTAGGGGGTCCTACGAGCAGTACTTC; CDR3: CASNLFTRGSYEQYF
V: TRBV29-1; J: TRBJ1-2; size: NA; D: TRBD1; DNA: TGCAGCGTTGAGGAGCCGGGACAGGGGGTTTTTAACTATGGCTACACCTTC; CDR3: CSVEEPGQGVFNYGYTF
V: TRBV5-1; J: TRBJ2-1; size: NA; D: TRBD1; DNA: TGCGCCAGCAGCGAGCAGGGGGATGATGAGCAGTTCTTC; CDR3: CASSEQGDDEQFF
V: TRBV7-9; J: TRBJ1-1; size: NA; D: NA; DNA: TGCCCCCTAAGGAGGGAAGGTTTTGAGACTGAAGCTTTCTTT; CDR3: CPLRREGFETEAFF
V: TRBV10-3; J: TRBJ2-7; size: NA; D: NA; DNA: TGTGCCATCAGTGAGTCGTTAGACGAGCAGTACTTC; CDR3: CAISESLDEQYF
V: TRBV5-8; J: TRBJ1-4; size: NA; D: NA; DNA: TGTGCCAGCAGCTGGGCTGGGGCCCTTAATGAAAAACTGTTTTTT; CDR3: CASSWAGALNEKLFF
V: TRBV5-1; J: TRBJ2-5; size: few; D: TRBD1; DNA: TGCGCCAGCAGCTTGGCTTTACAGGGGGGAAGAGAGACCCAGTACTTC; CDR3: CASSLALQGGRETQYF
V: TRBV5-1; J: TRBJ1-2; size: NA; D: TRBD1; DNA: TGCGCCAGCAGCGGGACAGGTCCTTGGGGCTACACCTTC; CDR3: CASSGTGPWGYTF
V: TRBV5-5; J: TRBJ2-2; size: NA; D: NA; DNA: TGTGCCAGCAGCCCGGAGTGGGCCGGGGAGCTGTTTTTT; CDR3: CASSPEWAGELFF
V: TRBV5-1; J: TRBJ2-1; size: NA; D: TRBD2; DNA: TGCGCCAGCAGCTTGCGGACTAGCACTATGAATGAGCAGTTCTTC; CDR3: CASSLRTSTMNEQFF
V: TRBV7-9; J: TRBJ1-1; size: NA; D: NA; DNA: TGTGCCAGCAGCCCCCCCCAGGGTGTGGGTCTGAACACTGAAGCTTTCTTT; CDR3: CASSPPQGVGLNTEAFF
V: TRBV11-3; J: TRBJ1-2; size: NA; D: NA; DNA: TGTGCCAGCAGCTCTGGACACCTCTATGGCTACACCTTC; CDR3: CASSSGHLYGYTF
V: TRBV19; J: TRBJ1-5; size: NA; D: NA; DNA: TGTGCCAGTAGTCGAGACAGTAGCAATCAGCCCCAGCATTTT; CDR3: CASSRDSSNQPQHF
V: TRBV7-8; J: TRBJ1-3; size: NA; D: NA; DNA: TGTGCCAGCAGCTTAAGGGGCTCTGGAAACACCATATATTTT; CDR3: CASSLRGSGNTIYF
V: TRBV4-3; J: TRBJ1-2; size: NA; D: TRBD1; DNA: TGCGCCAGCAGCCAAGAACTAGGGACAGGGTTAGCAGGCTACACCTTC; CDR3: CASSQELGTGLAGYTF
V: TRBV5-1; J: TRBJ2-1; size: NA; D: TRBD2; DNA: TGCGCCAGCAGGCCGACTAGCGGGAGTGGCCATGAGCAGTTCTTC; CDR3: CASRPTSGSGHEQFF
V: TRBV5-1; J: TRBJ2-3; size: NA; D: NA; DNA: TGCGCCAGCAGCTTTACAGGGCCTTCGGATACGCAGTATTTT; CDR3: CASSFTGPSDTQYF
V: TRBV19; J: TRBJ1-1; size: few; D: NA; DNA: TGTGCCAGTAGTAAGGACATTCAGGGAACTGAAGCTTTCTTT; CDR3: CASSKDIQGTEAFF
V: TRBV18; J: TRBJ1-2; size: NA; D: TRBD1; DNA: TGTGCCAGCTCACCATCGGACAGGGGGGGTGGCTACACCTTC; CDR3: CASSPSDRGGGYTF
V: TRBV5-1; J: TRBJ2-1; size: NA; D: TRBD2; DNA: TGCGCCAGCAGCCGGACTAGCGGGACCTACAATGAGCAGTTCTTC; CDR3: CASSRTSGTYNEQFF
V: TRBV29-1; J: TRBJ2-7; size: NA; D: NA; DNA: TGCAGCGTTATAGGGGCGGAAGAGCAGTACTTC; CDR3: CSVIGAEEQYF
V: TRBV15; J: TRBJ1-6; size: once; D: NA; DNA: TGTGCCACCAGCAGAGAGAGGACAGCTAGAAATTCACCCCTCCACTTT; CDR3: CATSRERTARNSPLHF
V: TRBV27; J: TRBJ2-7; size: NA; D: TRBD2; DNA: TGTGCCAGCAGTTTAGTATACGGGGGGGCTTCCAGCTCCTACGAGCAGTACTTC; CDR3: CASSLVYGGASSSYEQYF
V: TRBV15; J: TRBJ2-7; size: NA; D: NA; DNA: TGTGCCACCAGCAGAGACCGATACGAGCAGTACTTC; CDR3: CATSRDRYEQYF
V: TRBV6-5; J: TRBJ2-1; size: NA; D: NA; DNA: TGTGCCAGCAGTTACTCCCGGTCTGTAGGGGGACATGAGCAGTTCTTC; CDR3: CASSYSRSVGGHEQFF
V: TRBV7-2; J: TRBJ1-2; size: NA; D: NA; DNA: TGTGCCAGCAGCTCCCAGACAGGAGGCTATGGCTACACCTTC; CDR3: CASSSQTGGYGYTF
V: TRBV5-1; J: TRBJ1-4; size: NA; D: TRBD1; DNA: TGCGCCAGCAGCTTGGAGGCGGGACAGGGCCGGGAAAAACTGTTTTTT; CDR3: CASSLEAGQGREKLFF
V: TRBV7-9; J: TRBJ2-7; size: NA; D: NA; DNA: TGTGCCAGCGCGGGACGCTCCTACGAGCAGTACTTC; CDR3: CASAGRSYEQYF
V: TRBV18; J: TRBJ2-2; size: NA; D: TRBD2; DNA: TGTGCCAGCTCACCACGCGGCAGCGGGGGCAACACCGGGGAGCTGTTTTTT; CDR3: CASSPRGSGGNTGELFF
V: TRBV7-2; J: TRBJ2-1; size: NA; D: TRBD1; DNA: TGTGCCAGCAGCTTGTCGGACAGGGCGGGACATGAGCAGTTCTTC; CDR3: CASSLSDRAGHEQFF
V: TRBV4-1; J: TRBJ1-6; size: NA; D: TRBD1; DNA: TGCGCCAGCAGCTACCGGGACAGGGGAAATTCACCCCTCCACTTT; CDR3: CASSYRDRGNSPLHF
V: TRBV19; J: TRBJ1-1; size: NA; D: NA; DNA: TGTGCCAGTAGTATAGTTGGCCGGGGAAACGGGCCTGAAGCTTTCTTT; CDR3: CASSIVGRGNGPEAFF
V: TRBV18; J: TRBJ2-7; size: NA; D: TRBD2; DNA: TGTGCCAGCTCACCAGGACTAGCCTACGAGCAGTACTTC; CDR3: CASSPGLAYEQYF
V: TRBV9; J: TRBJ2-3; size: NA; D: TRBD2; DNA: TGTGCCAGCAGCGTAGGAGCGGGAGTTTCGGATACGCAGTATTTT; CDR3: CASSVGAGVSDTQYF
V: TRBV5-4; J: TRBJ1-2; size: NA; D: NA; DNA: TGTGCCAGCAGCTTGGCGGGGAGGGGGGATAACTATGGCTACACCTTC; CDR3: CASSLAGRGDNYGYTF
V: TRBV29-1; J: TRBJ1-5; size: NA; D: NA; DNA: TGCAGCGTTGGGGGGGGAAACAATCAGCCCCAGCATTTT; CDR3: CSVGGGNNQPQHF
V: TRBV18; J: TRBJ1-2; size: NA; D: NA; DNA: TGTGCCAGCTCACCACCTGCGGGGAACTATGGCTACACCTTC; CDR3: CASSPPAGNYGYTF